These 4 T cell receptor beta chains were sequenced from one sample in a study of CD8 T cells in ankylosing spondylitis. Findings and caveats of the study: A TCR beta motif of eight or nine highly homologous variants seemed to mark ankylosing spondylitis blood.

For these TCRs, the target antigens are not known. TCRdb called the 5' RACE reads again in MiXCR, with one record for every CDR3 protein. The data show about 750,000 distinct CDR3 sequences, over 15% seen once. Material: blood, either unsorted or a sorted T cell fraction (not recorded which). The receptors shown here come from a male donor with ankylosing spondylitis.

J is TRBJ2-1 and V is TRBV28; 11 nucleotides line up with TRBD2. With V trimmed by 6 bases and J by 9 bases, 13 bases remained unmatched. The CDR3 consists of 16 residues. CDR1 is MDHEN, CDR2 SYDVKM, per germline. CDR3 sequence reads: CASRTTSGTSGREQFF. The CDR3 DNA follows: TGTGCCAGCAGAACCACCTCCGGGACTAGCGGCCGTGAGCAGTTCTTC.

This sequence joins TRBV7-9 and TRBJ2-1; tentatively, D is TRBD1 (6 bases). The CDR3 is made up of 15 amino acids. The germline V and J ends were trimmed by 1 base and 5 bases, with 12 bases remaining between them. In germline, CDR1 is SEHNR, CDR2 FQNEAQ (reference sequence). The CDR3 protein is CASSLVQTGNNEQFF. The CDR3 DNA sequence: TGTGCCAGCAGCTTAGTCCAGACAGGAAACAATGAGCAGTTCTTC.

The CDR3 protein is CAISEGTSDQETQYF. The CDR3 DNA sequence: TGTGCCATCAGTGAGGGGACTAGCGACCAAGAGACCCAGTACTTC. The V call is TRBV10-3, the J call TRBJ2-5, with TRBD2 identical over 10 bases. CDR3 length: 15 amino acids. Germline CDR1 and CDR2: ENHRY and SYGVKD. Unmatched junction bases numbered 0, after V lost 2 bases and J lost 0 bases.

This chain joins TRBV18 and TRBJ1-4; 8 bases are a match to TRBD1. Germline trimming cut 4 bases from V and 4 bases from J; bases unmatched to any gene: 11. Germline CDR1 is KGHSH and CDR2 is LQKENI. This CDR3 is 17 amino acids long. CDR3 bases: TGTGCCAGCTCACAGACCGGACAGGGAGTGAATAATGAAAAACTGTTTTTT. Protein: CASSQTGQGVNNEKLFF.